This T cell receptor (beta chain) was recorded in a study of cytomegalovirus exposure and HLA in healthy donors (dated by TCRdb to the late 2010s). Describing the broader study: An earlier analysis of 587 of the donors reported about 290 Gb of sequence data and approximately 110 million unique TCR beta sequences from about 200 million T cells. An early release that covered around 590 HLA-typed donors contained approximately 300 gigabases of sequencing data and around 80 million unique TCR sequences. Of the 300 to 400 genotyped donors, approximately 83% fell in the genetic ancestry cluster associated with self-reported Caucasian donors. The study was designed to test whether signatures of past pathogen exposure could be identified by cataloging public T cell receptors. The study used immunosequencing to profile the T cell repertoires of 670 or so subjects and linked those repertoires to cytomegalovirus serostatus. Along with the approximately 650-subject first cohort, a separate validation cohort of over a hundred different subjects was used. High-throughput TCR immunosequencing, statistical association of individual TCRs with disease status, and machine learning were combined to predict cytomegalovirus infection status. A later analysis re-examined previously published TCR beta repertoires from more than 550 donors and added high-resolution HLA genotyping to investigate patterns of TCR occurrence. Rather than using new phenotypic data, the later analysis identified candidate immune exposures from TCR beta sequences and from how often those sequences occurred across donors. To decide whether each TCR beta V gene segment behaved as functional or pseudogenic, an earlier analysis of fewer than 750 of the donors relied on high-throughput TCR beta sequencing. Donor age, sex, ethnicity and CMV serostatus were compiled together with the repertoire data. A later genetic analysis took genome-wide SNP genotypes for 398 of the 666 donors and used that subset as a discovery cohort. Every repertoire in the discovery cohort had been generated on one and the same sequencing platform. Class I and class II HLA loci were covered by the typing at four-digit resolution. Typing coverage varied by locus: roughly 629-640 donors for A, B, C, DRB1 and DQB1; some 520 for DQA1; approximately 610 for DPA1; more than 450 for DPB1. About five DR-DQ haplotypes were handled as single units for association and clustering, since linkage in the cohort was strong. Across 398 genotyped donors of the cohort, an average of about 220,000 unique TCR beta nucleotide sequences per donor were sequenced, and roughly a sixth of those sequences were non-productive. What the study reported, not specific to this receptor: V-gene and J-gene trimming of TCR beta chains was associated with a missense DCLRE1C variant in a later genetic analysis, and the association was replicated in an independent cohort. A later analysis found that most CMV-associated TCR beta chains appeared HLA-restricted, with HLA associations seemingly driven largely by CMV exposure. In a later analysis, several top co-occurrence clusters were reported to appear linked to parvovirus B19, influenza, CMV and Epstein-Barr virus. A few of the identified cytomegalovirus-associated TCR beta chains were confirmed in vitro to be specific for cytomegalovirus antigens. A later genetic analysis reported fewer N-insertions in productive TCRs among donors in an Asian-associated ancestry cluster than the approximately 700-donor mean. Correlated functional status among segregating V segments might reflect linkage disequilibrium, but an unknown experimental factor could not be ruled out. At a false discovery rate of 0.05, a later analysis linked approximately 18,000 TCR beta sequences to specific HLA alleles. In a later analysis, HLA-associated TCR beta chains were found to be more clonally expanded and to have lower generation probabilities than equally common non-associated chains. Most TCR sequences were observed very rarely across donors, whereas some public TCRs were present in many individuals. Immune exposure information for the cohort was limited to CMV serostatus. A further reported finding was that TCR beta sequences accurately predicted the HLA-A and HLA-B alleles for most subjects in the first cohort. A cluster of highly shared sequence variants was judged likely to be a technical artifact of the sequencing pipeline. The 87-base-pair reads could not distinguish some IMGT-functional V segments, including TRBV6-2 and TRBV6-3, so those segments were excluded. In an earlier analysis of more than 450 of the donors, most TCR beta V segments were observed in productive rearrangements about 87% or about 30% of the time, broadly matching IMGT annotations. In the study, roughly 160 TCR beta chains were listed as associated with cytomegalovirus. The classifier was reported to diagnose cytomegalovirus status with high specificity and sensitivity in both the original cohort and the validation cohort. Roughly uniform sequencing depth across donors was assumed in presence/absence analyses, although this assumption may not hold. Because HLA typing was missing for some donors at each locus, association tests included only the typed subset. Because counts were too low, around 17 rarely observed V segments, including chromosome 9 orphons, were left out of the earlier analysis of 587 of the donors. This cohort had only TCR beta chains sequenced, and the lack of alpha or paired-chain data limited which features could be detected. The authors suggested that the approach could potentially be extended to other disease states and immunological phenotypes. Strong co-occurrence of HLA alleles, especially DR and DQ, made assigning TCR associations to individual alleles difficult. A later analysis found that TCR association rates varied across HLA loci, with DRB1 alleles showing the most associated TCRs and HLA-C alleles the fewest.

According to the germline V gene, CDR1 reads MGHRA and CDR2 reads YSYEKL. Here V drops 4 bases and J drops 5 bases, and the junction holds 10 bases not matched to any gene. The CDR3 runs 15 residues from the cysteine to the phenylalanine. Just CDR3 DNA is preserved here, 45 bases in frame from base 1. The library relied on the immunoSEQ multiplex PCR assay. A mixture of 60 forward primers for TCR Vbeta segments and 13 reverse primers for TCR Jbeta segments was used in the multiplex PCR. The CDR3 region of rearranged TCR beta genes was amplified from genomic DNA by a multiplex PCR assay. Amplified TCR beta libraries were sequenced as 87-base-pair reads on the Illumina HiSeq System. Per the authors' processing: In a later analysis, 80 million or so unique TCR beta chains were counted across the roughly 670 repertoires, and about 10 million of these chains were shared by at least two donors. Raw reads were error-corrected and collapsed into unique sequences by a nearest-neighbor algorithm in which closely related sequences were merged to remove PCR and sequencing errors. CDR3 sequences were aligned to IMGT reference sequences to assign V, D and J gene segments. For a sequence to be retained, at least a six-nucleotide match to both a V gene segment and a J gene segment was required. Rearrangements were called productive when the CDR3 lacked stop codons and stayed in frame with V and J; all others were non-productive. CDR3 was defined by IMGT convention, running from the second conserved V-encoded cysteine to the conserved J-encoded phenylalanine. The earlier analysis of about 610 of the donors excluded sequences that lacked an unambiguous match to a single V gene segment. An earlier analysis of a few hundred of the donors classified V segments as functional when productive rearrangements were above 56.7% and as segregating when the standard deviation between donors was above 5%. A statistical classification framework was developed to diagnose cytomegalovirus status using the catalog of TCR beta chain sequences. In a later analysis, V and J genes were assigned by comparing TCR nucleotide sequences against IMGT/GENE-DB human TR gene sequences. The TCRdist pipeline was used in a later analysis to assign CDR3 sequences and most-parsimonious VDJ recombination scenarios. In a later analysis, each TCR beta chain was defined by its CDR3 amino acid sequence together with its V-gene family, and reads without a unique V-gene family were excluded. To address suspected cross-contamination and a sequencing artifact, a later analysis removed a few hundred highly shared, low-generation-probability nucleotide sequences. In a later analysis, a clonal expansion index was calculated for each public chain from normalized within-repertoire ranks of inferred template counts. Generation probabilities in a later analysis came from a VDJ recombination model fitted to out-of-frame rearrangements, and those results were checked against IGoR. In a later analysis, hypergeometric tests were used to score TCR-TCR, TCR-HLA and TCR-CMV co-occurrence, with a repertoire-size bias correction applied to TCR pairs. In a later analysis, false discovery rates were estimated by permuting HLA or CMV assignments 20 times. In a later analysis, co-occurring TCRs were grouped using DBSCAN, with TCRdist sequence similarity added in when clustering inside HLA-allele-positive subsets. Repertoires with fewer than 30,000 or more than 120,000 public chains, plus five repertoires with anomalous nucleotide sharing, were excluded from co-occurrence clustering. TCRdb holds this immuneACCESS table with in-frame rearrangements only. Some clones are missing; in checked studies, unresolved V genes explain under half, and the rest has no known cause. V, J and clone size were drawn from that table, and D and trimming were deduced from the DNA. The sample records roughly 160,000 clones, approximately 70% of which are singletons. Jointly, the top ten make up about 5.4% of the sample.

The cohort was made up of several hundred healthy bone marrow donors. Cohort members were all nominally healthy when sampled, although unrecorded immune exposures were likely present. The donor tested CMV seropositive, placing the donor among the approximately 290 seropositive members of the cohort. Each donor provided a peripheral blood sample, and peripheral blood mononuclear cells were used for TCR beta sequencing. The Qiagen DNeasy Blood Extraction Kit was used to extract genomic DNA from the blood cell samples. On this clone: Its antigen has not been determined. No much larger clonotype is one base removed from it; base qualities were not supplied.

This TCR came from a woman between 18 and 29 years old in good health and CMV-seropositive. The specimen was PBMCs. The V gene is TRBV4-1 and the J gene is TRBJ2-7, and TRBD1 matches 8 of the central bases. The DNA reads TGCGCCAGCAGCCGCCAGGACAGGGAAGGGGACGAGCAGTACTTC. It is translated as CASSRQDREGDEQYF.